The TCR beta chain described here comes from a study of neoadjuvant anti-PD-1 for oral cavity cancer. Six replicates per PBMC sample, mostly from 450 to 600 ng of genomic DNA. The repertoire was sequenced with immunoSEQ multiplex PCR; TCRdb's copy has only in-frame clones and lacks some. The top ten clones hold around 2.7% of a sample with approximately 68,000 clones, 80% to 90% of them seen once. Time point indicated: after neoadjuvant nivolumab, at surgical resection. The germline V gene encodes CDR1 MNHEY and CDR2 SVGAGI. The V and J ends lost 8 bases and 1 base respectively, with 8 bases between them. CDR3 size: 12 residues.

This chain connects TRBV6-5 to TRBJ1-2; D is undetermined. The source was PBMCs, collected after nivolumab (anti-PD-1) treatment. This receptor was identified in a person between 40 and 80 years old with oral cavity squamous cell carcinoma. CDR3 in DNA: TGTGCCAGCTTACAGTTTAACTATGGCTACACCTTC. It specifies CASLQFNYGYTF.